Listed below are T cell receptor beta chains from one sample, sequenced in a study of blood T cell repertoires in COVID-19. The repertoire was sequenced with immunoSEQ multiplex PCR; TCRdb's copy has only in-frame clones and lacks some. Of 85,000 to 100,000 clones listed, 88% were seen once; the top ten hold about 1.9%. Sample: peripheral blood. The receptors were gathered from a man aged 50 to 59 with COVID-19, enrolled during active disease. Each CDR3 is given with its conserved first and last residue. For some rows the clone size is stated as once, few or many, or as a class when expanded; others skip it.

J gene: TRBJ1-2
V gene: TRBV2
clone size: -
CDR3 protein: CASSDGQAFIYGYTF

J gene: TRBJ1-3
V gene: TRBV7-8
clone size: -
CDR3 protein: CASSLGQVSGNTIYF

J gene: TRBJ2-7
V gene: TRBV6-2/TRBV6-3
clone size: -
CDR3 protein: CASSSFYRSSYEQYF

J gene: TRBJ2-2
V gene: TRBV7-9
clone size: few
CDR3 protein: CASRIETGFTGELFF

J gene: TRBJ2-5
V gene: TRBV3-1/TRBV3-2
clone size: -
CDR3 protein: CASSRPEAGETQYF

J gene: TRBJ2-7
V gene: TRBV7-8
clone size: -
CDR3 protein: CASSLSGPGSSYEQYF

J gene: TRBJ1-6
V gene: TRBV28
clone size: -
CDR3 protein: CASRQHRVDNSPLHF

J gene: TRBJ2-7
V gene: TRBV18
clone size: -
CDR3 protein: CASSPVMASSGNEQYF

J gene: TRBJ1-5
V gene: TRBV3-1/TRBV3-2
clone size: -
CDR3 protein: CASSQGTGIVNQPQHF

J gene: TRBJ1-2
V gene: TRBV3-1/TRBV3-2
clone size: -
CDR3 protein: CASSQETGRYGYTF

J gene: TRBJ1-5
V gene: TRBV7-5
clone size: -
CDR3 protein: CARSLGDRVKPQHF

J gene: TRBJ2-2
V gene: TRBV19
clone size: -
CDR3 protein: CASSIPRGARGSTGELFF

J gene: TRBJ1-1
V gene: TRBV10-3
clone size: -
CDR3 protein: CAIRSGGGTEAFF

J gene: TRBJ2-3
V gene: TRBV4-2
clone size: few
CDR3 protein: CASSPTSGGTPSTDTQYF

J gene: TRBJ2-7
V gene: TRBV4-2
clone size: few
CDR3 protein: CASSQDHGSLPGEQYF

J gene: TRBJ2-6
V gene: TRBV5-4
clone size: once
CDR3 protein: CASSLGLSGANVLTF

J gene: TRBJ2-7
V gene: TRBV5-1
clone size: -
CDR3 protein: CASSPTGGGQYF

J gene: TRBJ2-2
V gene: TRBV30
clone size: -
CDR3 protein: CAWTQVYTGGAGTGELFF

J gene: TRBJ1-6
V gene: TRBV2
clone size: -
CDR3 protein: CASTGEGARNSPLHF

J gene: TRBJ1-6
V gene: TRBV12-3/TRBV12-4
clone size: -
CDR3 protein: CASSWANSPLHF

J gene: TRBJ2-3
V gene: TRBV18
clone size: -
CDR3 protein: CASSPRSAATDTQYF

J gene: TRBJ2-5
V gene: TRBV5-1
clone size: -
CDR3 protein: CASRVGSLQGRETQYF

J gene: TRBJ1-6
V gene: TRBV28
clone size: -
CDR3 protein: CASSLNEGRGSPLHF

J gene: TRBJ2-7
V gene: TRBV7-2
clone size: -
CDR3 protein: CASSLNRGPYEQYF

J gene: TRBJ1-3
V gene: TRBV30
clone size: -
CDR3 protein: CAWDENGNTIYF

J gene: TRBJ1-1
V gene: TRBV7-9
clone size: -
CDR3 protein: CASSFKQGETEAFF

J gene: TRBJ1-2
V gene: TRBV10-3
clone size: -
CDR3 protein: CAISTTWDSFNYGYTF

J gene: TRBJ1-1
V gene: TRBV28
clone size: once
CDR3 protein: CATRPGASEAFF

J gene: TRBJ2-5
V gene: TRBV6-2/TRBV6-3
clone size: -
CDR3 protein: CASSSLMSGSRGETQYF

J gene: TRBJ1-6
V gene: TRBV28
clone size: -
CDR3 protein: CASSLRQPNSPLHF

J gene: TRBJ2-1
V gene: TRBV5-1
clone size: -
CDR3 protein: CASSGGTQLNEQFF

J gene: TRBJ1-5
V gene: TRBV6-2/TRBV6-3
clone size: -
CDR3 protein: CASSSEKRWDQPQHF

J gene: TRBJ2-2
V gene: TRBV11-2
clone size: -
CDR3 protein: CASSLLVAGPPGELFF

J gene: TRBJ1-6
V gene: TRBV27
clone size: -
CDR3 protein: CAKRADSPLHF

J gene: TRBJ2-7
V gene: TRBV6-5
clone size: once
CDR3 protein: CASSYGQGTYEQYF

J gene: TRBJ1-1
V gene: TRBV6-2/TRBV6-3
clone size: -
CDR3 protein: CASSYLQTRNTEAFF

J gene: TRBJ2-1
V gene: TRBV7-9
clone size: -
CDR3 protein: CASSPFTAGEQFF

J gene: TRBJ2-1
V gene: TRBV18
clone size: -
CDR3 protein: CASSPTGTGGYNEQFF

J gene: TRBJ2-7
V gene: TRBV29-1
clone size: -
CDR3 protein: CSVPLKTGGLYEQYF

J gene: TRBJ2-1
V gene: TRBV27
clone size: -
CDR3 protein: CASSSRWNEQFF

J gene: TRBJ2-1
V gene: TRBV4-1
clone size: once
CDR3 protein: CASSQNSGGAYNEQFF

J gene: TRBJ1-2
V gene: TRBV11-2
clone size: -
CDR3 protein: CASSLDPGTVYGYTF

J gene: TRBJ1-2
V gene: TRBV7-8
clone size: -
CDR3 protein: CASSLAGRDGYTF

J gene: TRBJ2-7
V gene: TRBV27
clone size: -
CDR3 protein: CASSFGSGGFYEQYF

J gene: TRBJ2-5
V gene: TRBV10-2
clone size: -
CDR3 protein: CASSARDRGGQETQYF

J gene: TRBJ2-1
V gene: TRBV5-4
clone size: once
CDR3 protein: CASSSTGSPIYNEQFF

J gene: TRBJ2-3
V gene: TRBV9
clone size: -
CDR3 protein: CASSVSGDPDTQYF

J gene: TRBJ2-1
V gene: TRBV4-1
clone size: -
CDR3 protein: CASSQEGLATNEQFF

J gene: TRBJ1-1
V gene: TRBV14
clone size: few
CDR3 protein: CASSQFYEAFF

J gene: TRBJ2-2
V gene: TRBV11-3
clone size: once
CDR3 protein: CASSLNRDTGELFF

J gene: TRBJ1-6
V gene: TRBV7-9
clone size: -
CDR3 protein: CASSTGQGQYSPLHF